This T cell receptor (beta chain) was recorded in a study of TIL therapy for anti-PD-1-resistant metastatic lung cancer. The libraries were made with immunoSEQ v3. Clones were read by immunoSEQ multiplex PCR, and TCRdb kept only the in-frame ones, dropping some. The sample holds about 17,000 clones, 83% seen once. This sample's time point: pre-treatment sample, taken before nivolumab and TIL therapy. V dropped 0 bases and J dropped 7 bases, with 12 bases sitting between them. Germline loops: CDR1 SGHTA, CDR2 FQGNSA. The CDR3 has 14 amino acids. The chain is built from TRBV7-2 and TRBJ1-2; D is unresolved. The sample in question was blood, obtained at baseline. This sequence originates from a person between 25 and 79 years old with non-small cell lung cancer. CDR3 nucleotide sequence: TGTGCCAGCAGCTTAGCGGAGGCAACGGCTGGCTACACCTTC. Translated, it gives CASSLAEATAGYTF.